Below are 17 T cell receptor beta chains sequenced from a single sample in a study of OX40 agonist ivuxolimab in advanced cancers. Sequencing used immunoSEQ multiplex PCR; TCRdb keeps in-frame clones, though not all of them. The sample lists 35,000 to 45,000 clones; roughly nine tenths were seen once. The input for sequencing was CD4+ or CD8+ T cells sorted from blood, taken in a trial of the OX40 agonist ivuxolimab. These receptor sequences come from an adult with an advanced solid tumor such as melanoma, head and neck, liver or kidney cancer.

The chain links TRBV6-5 to TRBJ1-1, with a weak D call TRBD1 (6 bases). The CDR3 runs to 15 residues. V was trimmed by 2 bases and J by 0 bases, leaving 10 bases between them. The V gene's germline CDR1 is MNHEY and CDR2 SVGAGI. CDR3 coding DNA: TGTGCCAGCAGTTACGGGGGGGCACTGAACACTGAAGCTTTCTTT. It translates to CASSYGGALNTEAFF.

V gene TRBV30 combines with J gene TRBJ1-5; 9 nucleotides align to TRBD1. The CDR3 totals 18 residues. The germline V gene has CDR1 GTSNPN and CDR2 SVGIG (reference sequence). The V gene end was trimmed by 0 bases and the J gene end by 2 bases; junction bases not matched to a gene: 11. For the CDR3, the DNA is TGTGCCTGGAGTGTAGGGACAGGGCCCCTGGATGGCAATCAGCCCCAGCATTTT. Its translation: CAWSVGTGPLDGNQPQHF.

The genes are TRBV7-9 and TRBJ1-2; 7 positions agree with TRBD1. The trim removed 1 base at V and 0 bases at J, leaving 11 bases unmatched. The CDR3 covers 18 residues. Germline CDR1 SEHNR, CDR2 FQNEAQ (reference sequence). Here the CDR3 DNA reads TGTGCCAGCAGCTTAGGACAGGGCCTTTCCTCTCCTAACTATGGCTACACCTTC. Protein sequence: CASSLGQGLSSPNYGYTF.

V is TRBV5-1 and J is TRBJ1-3; D not resolved. CDR1 and CDR2 from the germline V gene are SGHRS and YFSETQ. V lost 2 bases, J lost 2 bases, and 8 bases lay in between. The CDR3 is 14 amino acids. The CDR3 reads CASSLEQAGNTIYF. The CDR3 bases are TGCGCCAGCAGCTTAGAGCAGGCTGGAAACACCATATATTTT.

This clone was detected once. The V gene is TRBV7-3, the J gene TRBJ2-2, with TRBD1 identical over 11 bases. This CDR3 comprises 16 residues. V shed 1 base and J 11 bases; nucleotides not matched to a gene: 9. The germline gives CDR1 SGHTA, CDR2 FQGTGA. The CDR3 nucleotides read TGTGCCAGCAGCTTAATAGGACAGGGGGCGTCGTACGAGCTGTTTTTT. This gives the protein CASSLIGQGASYELFF.

The V call is TRBV6-4, the J call TRBJ1-4; D not certain. CDR3 length equals 14 residues. The germline V and J ends were trimmed by 5 bases and 5 bases, with 12 bases remaining between them. Germline CDR1 and CDR2: MRHNA and SNTAGT. CDR3: CASSIPGRNEKLFF. The CDR3, as DNA: TGTGCCAGCAGTATCCCGGGGAGGAATGAAAAACTGTTTTTT.

CDR3 coding DNA: TGTGCCAGTAGTATAGATCCCGTGGCAGGGGGCGGTCAGCCCCAGCATTTT. The encoded protein is CASSIDPVAGGGQPQHF. The genes are TRBV19 and TRBJ1-5, with 8 bases aligning to TRBD1. Germline lookup yields CDR1 LNHDA and CDR2 SQIVND (reference sequence). The CDR3 covers 17 residues. V lost 0 bases and J lost 6; bases outside the gene matches: 10. Combining the CDR3 with reference TRBV19 and TRBJ1-5 gives the whole variable domain DGGITQSPKYLFRKEGQNVTLSCEQNLNHDAMYWYRQDPGQGLRLIYYSQIVNDFQKGDIAEGYSVSREKKESFPLTVTSAQKNPTAFYLCASSIDPVAGGGQPQHFGDGTRLSIL.

This clone is a singleton in its sample. V usage is TRBV28 and J usage is TRBJ1-2; D unclear. Germline CDR1 and CDR2: MDHEN and SYDVKM. The CDR3 length is 13 residues. The V gene lost 4 bases and the J gene lost 4 bases, with 10 bases spanning the gap. This CDR3 reads CASSSTDPYGYTF. DNA of the CDR3: TGTGCCAGCAGTTCCACTGACCCCTATGGCTACACCTTC.

This chain joins TRBV9 and TRBJ2-1; D uncertain. Trimming removed 0 bases from V and 9 bases from J, with 7 bases in between. CDR3 length: 12 amino acids. The germline gives CDR1 SGDLS, CDR2 YYNGEE. CDR3: CASSVVLGEQFF. CDR3 DNA sequence: TGTGCCAGCAGCGTAGTTCTAGGTGAGCAGTTCTTC.

The V call is TRBV5-6, the J call TRBJ1-4; tentatively, D is TRBD1 (5 bases). Between the trimmed V and J ends, which lost 1 base and 5 bases, there was a span of 9 bases. CDR1 is SGHDT and CDR2 is YYEEEE in the germline V gene. The CDR3 runs to 14 residues. The CDR3 reads CASSLTGGNEKLFF. The CDR3 region has the DNA TGTGCCAGCAGCTTGACAGGAGGGAATGAAAAACTGTTTTTT.

The CDR3 DNA follows: TGTGCCAGCCTTGGACAGGTCACGAACACTGAAGCTTTCTTT. Residues: CASLGQVTNTEAFF. This chain uses TRBV28 with TRBJ1-1, with 7 bases fitting TRBD1. The CDR3 covers 14 residues. Germline lookup yields CDR1 MDHEN and CDR2 SYDVKM. With V trimmed by 8 bases and J by 1 base, 7 bases remained unmatched.

This chain uses TRBV10-3 with TRBJ2-7; the match to TRBD2 covers 7 bases. Trimming removed 0 bases from V and 0 bases from J; junction bases left unmatched: 5. The CDR3 contains 16 residues. The germline V gene encodes CDR1 ENHRY and CDR2 SYGVKD. This chain's CDR3 is CAISESGLADSYEQYF. In nucleotides, the CDR3 is TGTGCCATCAGTGAGTCTGGGCTAGCGGACTCCTACGAGCAGTACTTC.

V gene TRBV5-1 combines with J gene TRBJ2-1; 10 nucleotides align to TRBD2. V trimming: 1 base; J trimming: 7 bases; junction bases outside the gene matches: 8. The CDR3 is 16 amino acids. Germline CDR1 SGHRS, CDR2 YFSETQ. CDR3 DNA: TGCGCCAGCAGCTTGAGGGTCGATAGCGGGAGGAATGAGCAGTTCTTC. Amino acids: CASSLRVDSGRNEQFF.

This clone has a handful of counts. The chain combines TRBV6-1 with TRBJ1-6; 7 bases are a match to TRBD1. The germline CDR1 and CDR2 sequences are MNHNS and SASEGT. This CDR3 has 14 residues. V was clipped by 8 bases and J by 5 bases; unmatched bases: 6. The CDR3 is CASSLGTDNSPLHF. CDR3 DNA: TGTGCCAGCTCTTTAGGGACAGATAATTCACCCCTCCACTTT.

This sequence joins TRBV5-6 and TRBJ2-7, with D perhaps TRBD1 or TRBD2 (5 bases each). The CDR3 length is 17 residues. The germline V gene has CDR1 SGHDT and CDR2 YYEEEE. V shed 5 bases and J shed 2 bases, with 23 bases lying between them. This CDR3 is CASRKGAGTSSTYEQYF. In nucleotides, the CDR3 is TGTGCCAGCAGAAAAGGGGCAGGGACCTCCTCCACCTACGAGCAGTACTTC.

The chain recombines TRBV10-3 with TRBJ2-4; the D gene could be TRBD1 or TRBD2 (5 bases each). Between the trimmed V and J ends, which lost 6 bases and 6 bases, there was a span of 9 bases. CDR3 length: 12 amino acids. CDR1 is ENHRY, CDR2 SYGVKD, per germline. CDR3 in amino acids: CAISPRGNIQYF. CDR3 nucleotides: TGTGCCATCAGCCCGAGGGGAAACATTCAGTACTTC.

This clone appeared once. This sequence joins TRBV6-5 and TRBJ1-1; weak D call: TRBD1 (5 bases). The germline CDR1 and CDR2 sequences are MNHEY and SVGAGI. Trimming took 5 bases from V and 1 from J, leaving 11 bases between them. The CDR3 covers 14 residues. CDR3 sequence (DNA): TGTGCCAGCAGTCTAGGGGACCGGAACACTGAAGCTTTCTTT. Protein product: CASSLGDRNTEAFF.